This passage covers 32 T cell receptor beta chains from one sample sequenced in a study of blood T cell repertoires in COVID-19. Repertoires were generated with immunoSEQ multiplex PCR, while TCRdb's copy carries only in-frame clones and drops some. The sample holds 87,000 or so clones, around 82% seen once. Source material: peripheral blood. The receptors were gathered from an elderly woman with COVID-19, enrolled during active disease.

This rearrangement joins TRBV19 to TRBJ2-7, with a possible D match to TRBD2 (5 bases). This CDR3 has 15 residues. V gave up 4 bases and J gave up 0 bases, with 13 bases separating them. The V gene's germline CDR1 is LNHDA and CDR2 SQIVND (reference sequence). The CDR3 here is CASSTDSFSSYEQYF. CDR3 DNA sequence: TGTGCCAGTAGTACGGACTCATTCAGCTCCTACGAGCAGTACTTC.

V gene TRBV11-2 combines with J gene TRBJ1-1; perhaps TRBD1 as D (5 bases). The germline gives CDR1 SGHAT, CDR2 FQNNGV. Trimming removed 3 bases at V and 1 base at J, with 15 bases between. This CDR3 has 16 residues. CDR3 coding DNA: TGTGCCAGCAGCTTCTGGGGGGTGGTGTGGAACACTGAAGCTTTCTTT. Amino acids: CASSFWGVVWNTEAFF.

J is TRBJ2-5 and V is TRBV7-6; 13 nucleotides agree with TRBD2. CDR1 and CDR2 from the germline V gene are SGHVS and FNYEAQ. The CDR3 has 19 amino acids. The ends lost 5 bases at V and 4 bases at J; junction bases unmatched: 16. The CDR3 coding sequence is TGTGCCAGCAGCCCACCAGGGAGGACTAGCGGGAGTTGGGGAGAGACCCAGTACTTC. This gives the protein CASSPPGRTSGSWGETQYF.

The chain combines TRBV10-3 with TRBJ2-2; 13 positions agree with TRBD2. Germline V gene lookup returns CDR1 ENHRY and CDR2 SYGVKD. V lost 7 bases, J lost 5 bases, and 4 bases stayed unmatched. CDR3 size: 15 residues. For the CDR3, the DNA is TGTGCCATCAAAGGACTAGCGGGAGAAACCGGGGAGCTGTTTTTT. Its translation: CAIKGLAGETGELFF.

This chain connects TRBV6-5 to TRBJ2-1, with 13 bases that match TRBD2. J was trimmed by 8 bases and V by 1 base; bases with no gene match: 2. The germline CDR1 and CDR2 sequences are MNHEY and SVGAGI. The CDR3 has 15 residues. The CDR3 spells CASSYWTSGSYEQFF. The CDR3 DNA is TGTGCCAGCAGTTACTGGACTAGCGGGAGTTATGAGCAGTTCTTC.

This chain uses TRBV6-2 or TRBV6-3 with TRBJ2-7; 7 bases line up with TRBD2. The germline gives CDR1 MNHEY, CDR2 SVGEGT. CDR3 length: 17 residues. Trimming took 5 bases from V and 2 from J; bases not matched to a gene: 15. The CDR3 nucleotides read TGTGCCAGCAGTAACCTGTGGTCGCGGGGGAATACCTACGAGCAGTACTTC. Protein sequence: CASSNLWSRGNTYEQYF.

The rearrangement links TRBV2 to TRBJ1-5; D uncertain. V was trimmed by 3 bases and J by 6 bases, leaving 6 bases between them. Germline CDR1 SNHLY, CDR2 FYNNEI. This CDR3 has 12 amino acids. The CDR3 DNA is TGTGCCAGCAGTGACTCCCTTCAGCCCCAGCATTTT. The encoded protein is CASSDSLQPQHF.

The genes are TRBV11-1 and TRBJ2-7; 11 bases align to TRBD1. The V segment lost 3 bases and the J segment 0 bases; nucleotides outside the gene matches: 1. The V gene's germline CDR1 is SGHAT and CDR2 FQDESV (reference sequence). This CDR3 is 15 amino acids long. The CDR3 here is CASSFGTGGSYEQYF. The CDR3 DNA sequence: TGTGCCAGCAGCTTCGGGACAGGGGGCTCCTACGAGCAGTACTTC.

This rearrangement joins TRBV2 to TRBJ2-5, with D maybe TRBD2 (6 bases). Per the germline V gene, CDR1 is SNHLY and CDR2 is FYNNEI. Trimming stripped 6 bases from V and 4 bases from J, with 9 bases between. The CDR3 has 12 amino acids. The CDR3: CASSGGPETQYF. As DNA, the CDR3 is TGTGCCAGCAGCGGGGGTCCAGAGACCCAGTACTTC. The full variable domain, in which reference TRBV2 and TRBJ2-5 provide the parts outside the CDR3, is EPEVTQTPSHQVTQMGQEVILRCVPISNHLYFYWYRQILGQKVEFLVSFYNNEISEKSEIFDDQFSVERPDGSNFTLKIRSTKLEDSAMYFCASSGGPETQYFGPGTRLLVL.

The chain carries TRBV27 and TRBJ1-6; 9 bases align to TRBD1. The germline gives CDR1 MNHEY, CDR2 SMNVEV (reference sequence). CDR3 length equals 15 residues. Trimming at V came to 4 bases and at J to 8 bases, leaving 6 bases not matched to a gene. CDR3 sequence reads: CASSSMGQGHSPLHF. The CDR3 DNA follows: TGTGCCAGCAGTTCGATGGGACAGGGACATTCACCCCTCCACTTT.

V usage is TRBV6-4 and J usage is TRBJ2-1; 9 bases are a match to TRBD2. This CDR3 spans 19 amino acids. Losses at the gene ends were 6 bases for V and 5 bases for J; bases not matched to a gene: 20. Germline V lookup: CDR1 MRHNA, CDR2 SNTAGT. CDR3 bases: TGTGCCAGCAGCACCGGGACCGGTCTAGCGGGGCGGGGGAACAATGAGCAGTTCTTC. Translated: CASSTGTGLAGRGNNEQFF.

The V and J genes are TRBV7-2 and TRBJ1-1; 7 positions match TRBD1. Trimming at V came to 1 base and at J to 7 bases, leaving 15 bases not matched to a gene. The CDR3 is 17 residues long. Looked up from germline, CDR1 is SGHTA and CDR2 is FQGNSA. The CDR3 reads CASSLEGRKGAGGEAFF. As DNA, the CDR3 is TGTGCCAGCAGCTTAGAAGGTCGAAAGGGGGCCGGCGGTGAAGCTTTCTTT.

The chain is built from TRBV29-1 and TRBJ1-2, with 10 bases matching TRBD1. J gave up 8 bases and V 6 bases, and 9 bases lay outside the gene matches. Germline-derived CDR1 and CDR2 are SQVTM and ANQGSEA. CDR3 size: 13 residues. The CDR3 DNA sequence: TGCAGCGTCCGGACAGGGGGAGTGGGAGGCTACACCTTC. Translated: CSVRTGGVGGYTF.

The chain combines TRBV4-2 with TRBJ1-4; D is perhaps TRBD1 (5 bases). Between the trimmed V and J ends, which lost 0 bases and 8 bases, there was a span of 16 bases. In germline, CDR1 is LGHNA, CDR2 YNFKEQ. The CDR3 totals 16 residues. This CDR3 is CASSQDGAAGQEKLFF. In DNA, the CDR3 is TGTGCCAGCAGCCAAGATGGGGCAGCAGGGCAAGAAAAACTGTTTTTT.

The gene calls are TRBV18 and TRBJ1-2, with D tentatively TRBD1 (5 bases). CDR1 KGHSH and CDR2 LQKENI come from the germline V gene. The V end was cut by 6 bases, the J end by 2 bases, with 13 bases between. This CDR3 region has 14 residues. Here the CDR3 reads CASSPVGPNYGYTF. The CDR3 DNA reads as TGTGCCAGCTCCCCCGTGGGGCCCAACTATGGCTACACCTTC. The whole variable domain, remainder taken from reference TRBV18 and TRBJ1-2, is NAGVMQNPRHLVRRRGQEARLRCSPMKGHSHVYWYRQLPEEGLKFMVYLQKENIIDESGMPKERFSAEFPKEGPSILRIQQVVRGDSAAYFCASSPVGPNYGYTFGSGTRLTVV.

V and J are TRBV20-1 and TRBJ2-7, with D hard to call. Trimming removed 4 bases at V and 3 bases at J, with 7 bases between. CDR3 length: 11 residues. Germline V gives CDR1 DFQATT, CDR2 SNEGSKA (reference sequence). The CDR3 sequence: CSATPRYEQYF. In DNA, the CDR3 is TGCAGTGCTACCCCCCGCTACGAGCAGTACTTC.

This sequence joins TRBV9 and TRBJ1-1; D unresolved. The CDR3 has 14 residues. CDR1 is SGDLS, CDR2 YYNGEE, per germline. Trimming removed 2 bases from V and 0 bases from J, with 8 bases in between. The CDR3 loop is CASSVGRMNTEAFF. Written as DNA, the CDR3 is TGTGCCAGCAGCGTTGGCAGGATGAACACTGAAGCTTTCTTT.

This clone was observed a single time. V is TRBV28 and J is TRBJ1-2; D is unclear. Germline CDR1 and CDR2: MDHEN and SYDVKM. The length of the CDR3 is 12 residues. Trimming left V 7 bases short and J 5 bases short, with 11 bases between. CDR3 sequence reads: CASTTGGYGYTF. The CDR3 bases are TGTGCCAGCACCACCGGAGGGTATGGCTACACCTTC.

The chain recombines TRBV28 with TRBJ2-7; TRBD1 is a possible D gene (7 bases). Per the germline V gene, CDR1 is MDHEN and CDR2 is SYDVKM. Trimming cost V 1 base and J 4 bases, with 14 bases left between them. This CDR3 is built from 15 residues. The CDR3 DNA follows: TGTGCCAGCAGTTTATTGGAGGGGGCTTTATACGAGCAGTACTTC. This gives the protein CASSLLEGALYEQYF.

J is TRBJ2-7 and V is TRBV18, with unresolved D. The CDR3 loop spans 11 amino acids. Looked up from germline, CDR1 is KGHSH and CDR2 is LQKENI. The V gene lost 4 bases and the J gene lost 6 bases, with 7 bases spanning the gap. The CDR3 DNA reads TGTGCCAGCTCACTAGATCTCGAGCAGTACTTC. Translated, it gives CASSLDLEQYF.

This clone was observed once. This chain links TRBV3-1 (or the pseudogene TRBV3-2) with TRBJ2-3; D call uncertain. The CDR3 has 11 amino acids. CDR1 is LGHDT, CDR2 YNNKEL, per germline (reference sequence). The V end was cut by 1 base, the J end by 13 bases, with 9 bases between. The CDR3 bases are TGTGCCAGCAGCCAAGCTACTAAGAAGTATTTT. It is translated as CASSQATKKYF.

The chain links TRBV3-1 (or the pseudogene TRBV3-2) to TRBJ2-2; D may be TRBD2 (6 bases). The germline gives CDR1 LGHDT, CDR2 YNNKEL (reference sequence). The CDR3 contains 15 residues. V shed 1 base and J shed 3 bases, with 9 bases lying between them. The CDR3, as DNA: TGTGCCAGCAGCCAAGGACTAGTTGACACCGGGGAGCTGTTTTTT. Translation gives CASSQGLVDTGELFF.

In this sample, this clone turned up a few times. This chain uses TRBV18 with TRBJ1-1; TRBD1 matches at 8 bases. This CDR3 has 16 amino acids. V shed 0 bases and J 3 bases; nucleotides not matched to a gene: 6. CDR1 is KGHSH, CDR2 LQKENI, per germline. The CDR3 DNA sequence: TGTGCCAGCTCACCACCGAACAGGGGGTATGACACTGAAGCTTTCTTT. Residues: CASSPPNRGYDTEAFF.

This chain links TRBV18 with TRBJ2-7; 7 bases are shared with TRBD1. Germline values: CDR1 KGHSH, CDR2 LQKENI. J was trimmed by 5 bases and V by 1 base; bases with no gene match: 8. The CDR3 runs to 15 residues. The CDR3 spells CASSPQLGQTNEQYF. DNA for the CDR3: TGTGCCAGCTCACCACAATTGGGACAGACGAACGAGCAGTACTTC.

The chain joins TRBV7-9 to TRBJ1-2; 7 bases are shared with TRBD1. This CDR3 is 17 amino acids long. V shed 5 bases, J shed 3 bases, and the junction held 15 bases outside the gene matches. CDR1 and CDR2 from the germline V gene are SEHNR and FQNEAQ (reference sequence). CDR3 region: CASSRDSQLVHYYGYTF. DNA of the CDR3: TGTGCCAGCAGCCGGGACAGCCAACTGGTTCACTACTATGGCTACACCTTC.

The chain uses TRBV30 and TRBJ2-5; 7 bases agree with TRBD2. With 1 base clipped from V and 4 bases from J, the junction kept 3 bases outside the gene matches. CDR1 and CDR2 from the germline V gene are GTSNPN and SVGIG (reference sequence). The CDR3 totals 13 residues. For the CDR3, the DNA is TGTGCCTGGAGTGGGACTAGGCGAGAGACCCAGTACTTC. Translating it yields CAWSGTRRETQYF.

The chain employs TRBV13 and TRBJ1-1; D is possibly TRBD1 (6 bases). This CDR3 comprises 16 residues. V gave up 3 bases and J gave up 5 bases, with 19 bases separating them. Germline values: CDR1 PRHDT, CDR2 FYEKMQ (reference sequence). In nucleotides, the CDR3 is TGTGCCAGCAGCTTTGCGGGAGGGGGAATAGGTACTGAAGCTTTCTTT. It translates to CASSFAGGGIGTEAFF.

V gene TRBV7-6 combines with J gene TRBJ2-3; D might be TRBD1 (6 bases). The CDR3 spans 16 residues. Per germline, CDR1 SGHVS and CDR2 FNYEAQ. V gave up 5 bases and J gave up 3 bases, with 18 bases separating them. CDR3 protein: CASSADRYEGTDTQYF. CDR3 sequence (DNA): TGTGCCAGCAGCGCCGACAGGTACGAGGGGACAGATACGCAGTATTTT.

J is TRBJ2-2 and V is TRBV5-1; D is uncertain. CDR3 length: 15 residues. Per the germline V gene, CDR1 is SGHRS and CDR2 is YFSETQ. V was trimmed by 4 bases and J by 0 bases, leaving 10 bases between them. In nucleotides, the CDR3 is TGCGCCAGCAGCCCGACACGCGCGAACACCGGGGAGCTGTTTTTT. Its translation is CASSPTRANTGELFF.

The J gene is TRBJ2-5, the V gene TRBV11-2; 11 positions agree with TRBD2. CDR1 SGHAT and CDR2 FQNNGV come from the germline V gene. CDR3 size: 17 residues. V was pared by 1 base and J by 4 bases, with 8 bases of the junction left unmatched. This CDR3 is CASSLGVAGGRTETQYF. The CDR3 DNA reads TGTGCCAGCAGCTTAGGAGTAGCGGGAGGGCGTACAGAGACCCAGTACTTC.

The gene calls are TRBV19 and TRBJ1-3, with D possibly being TRBD1 (6 bases). Germline V gene lookup returns CDR1 LNHDA and CDR2 SQIVND (reference sequence). V was cut by 1 base and J by 2 bases, with 9 bases left in between. This CDR3 has 15 amino acids. The CDR3 loop is CASSIVTGTGNTIYF. The CDR3 region has the DNA TGTGCCAGTAGTATAGTCACAGGGACTGGAAACACCATATATTTT. The variable domain in full, with the rest retrieved from reference TRBV19 and TRBJ1-3, is DGGITQSPKYLFRKEGQNVTLSCEQNLNHDAMYWYRQDPGQGLRLIYYSQIVNDFQKGDIAEGYSVSREKKESFPLTVTSAQKNPTAFYLCASSIVTGTGNTIYFGEGSWLTVV.

The CDR3 sequence is CASNLARLNTEAFF. The CDR3 DNA is TGTGCCAGCAATCTAGCAAGGTTGAACACTGAAGCTTTCTTT. The rearrangement links TRBV2 to TRBJ1-1; D is uncertain. V was cut by 7 bases and J by 0 bases, with 12 bases left in between. The CDR3 totals 14 residues. The V gene's germline CDR1 is SNHLY and CDR2 FYNNEI.